Presented here are 27 T cell receptor beta chains from one specimen sequenced in a study of shared clonotypes between healthy human individuals. Profiling relied on immunoSEQ multiplex PCR, and the TCRdb table lists in-frame clones only, not all of them. The sample has 2 million to 3 million clones, over 85% seen once. Material: naive CD4+ T cells from PBMCs. The sample's subset: CD45RA+ positively selected. These receptor sequences come from a man aged 18 to 30 in good health. Some clones in this sample may be carry-over from other donors' samples.

The rearrangement joins TRBV6-1 to TRBJ2-3; 11 bases are a match to TRBD2. CDR1 and CDR2 from the germline V gene are MNHNS and SASEGT. Trimming at V came to 4 bases and at J to 4 bases, leaving 4 bases not matched to a gene. The CDR3 is 15 amino acids. The CDR3 loop is CASSVLAGGPDTQYF. CDR3 bases: TGTGCCAGCAGTGTTTTAGCGGGAGGGCCAGATACGCAGTATTTT.

CDR3 DNA: TGTGCCAGCAGTGAACGGCGCTCCCCGGAGCTGTTTTTT. Encoded protein: CASSERRSPELFF. This sequence joins TRBV27 and TRBJ2-2; no firm D call. With 5 bases removed from V and 10 bases from J, the gap between germline ends came to 14 bases. Germline CDR1 reads MNHEY; CDR2 reads SMNVEV (reference sequence). This CDR3 is built from 13 residues.

This chain links TRBV9 with TRBJ2-3; D is unresolved. The germline CDR1 and CDR2 sequences are SGDLS and YYNGEE. The CDR3 extends over 14 amino acids. V lost 0 bases, J lost 6 bases, and 11 bases lay in between. The chain's CDR3 is CASSVASFGDTQYF. CDR3 coding DNA: TGTGCCAGCAGCGTAGCTTCCTTTGGGGATACGCAGTATTTT.

V and J are TRBV11-1 and TRBJ2-7, with no clear D. Trimming shortened V by 5 bases and J by 5 bases, and 13 bases separated the two germline ends. Germline CDR1 reads SGHAT; CDR2 reads FQDESV (reference sequence). The CDR3 covers 13 residues. The CDR3 protein is CASSTQRIDEQYF. CDR3 bases: TGTGCCAGCAGCACCCAGAGGATCGACGAGCAGTACTTC. Full variable domain (outside the CDR3, taken from reference TRBV11-1 and TRBJ2-7): EAEVAQSPRYKITEKSQAVAFWCDPISGHATLYWYRQILGQGPELLVQFQDESVVDDSQLPKDRFSAERLKGVDSTLKIQPAELGDSAMYLCASSTQRIDEQYFGPGTRLTVT.

In its sample, this clone was seen once. V gene TRBV7-9 combines with J gene TRBJ2-7; 7 bases map to TRBD1. Looked up from germline, CDR1 is SEHNR and CDR2 is FQNEAQ (reference sequence). CDR3 size: 15 residues. With V trimmed by 5 bases and J by 6 bases, 13 bases remained unmatched. The CDR3 DNA reads TGTGCCAGCAGCCCCCGAGGCGACAGGGTTTCCGAGCAGTACTTC. Translation: CASSPRGDRVSEQYF.

J is TRBJ2-3 and V is TRBV7-2; 7 bases are a match to TRBD2. In germline, CDR1 is SGHTA, CDR2 FQGNSA. This CDR3 spans 15 amino acids. Losses at the gene ends were 5 bases for V and 8 bases for J; bases not matched to a gene: 13. CDR3 nucleotide sequence: TGTGCCAGCAGCACACGGGGGGTAGCATCTGCTACGCAGTATTTT. This codes for CASSTRGVASATQYF.

This chain connects TRBV27 to TRBJ2-5; 13 bases are shared with TRBD2. Unmatched junction bases numbered 10, after V lost 1 base and J lost 5 bases. Germline assignment: CDR1 MNHEY and CDR2 SMNVEV (reference sequence). There are 18 residues in the CDR3. The CDR3 loop reads CASSLFAGLAGWRETQYF. The CDR3, as DNA: TGTGCCAGCAGTTTATTCGCGGGACTAGCGGGGTGGAGGGAGACCCAGTACTTC.

With respect to this clone: The junction differs from germline at one of its ends, possibly a read error. The CDR3 coding sequence is TGCAGCGTCGGGGGGACTAGCGGGAAACCCCTCAATGGGCAGTTCTTC. Residues: CSVGGTSGKPLNGQFF. This rearrangement joins TRBV29-1 to TRBJ2-1; TRBD2 matches 13 bases. CDR1 and CDR2 from the germline V gene are SQVTM and ANQGSEA. The CDR3 spans 16 residues.

CDR3 residues: CASSPLGQGFGEQFF. CDR3 bases: TGTGCCAGCAGTCCCTTGGGACAGGGGTTCGGTGAGCAGTTCTTC. The gene calls are TRBV28 and TRBJ2-1, with 10 bases lining up with TRBD1. Germline values: CDR1 MDHEN, CDR2 SYDVKM. The CDR3 has 15 residues. Trimming at V came to 5 bases and at J to 9 bases, leaving 10 bases not matched to a gene.

The CDR3 here is CASSLGTGGRTEAFF. The CDR3 DNA reads TGTGCCAGCAGCTTAGGGACAGGGGGCAGGACTGAAGCTTTCTTT. The chain joins TRBV11-3 to TRBJ1-1; TRBD1 matches 11 bases. The CDR3 contains 15 residues. V shed 1 base and J 5 bases; nucleotides not matched to a gene: 3. Germline V gene lookup returns CDR1 SGHNT and CDR2 YENEEA. Using reference TRBV11-3 and TRBJ1-1 for the parts outside the CDR3, the full variable domain is EAGVVQSPRYKIIEKKQPVAFWCNPISGHNTLYWYLQNLGQGPELLIRYENEEAVDDSQLPKDRFSAERLKGVDSTLKIQPAELGDSAVYLCASSLGTGGRTEAFFGQGTRLTVV.

This clone was seen a handful of times. J is TRBJ1-5 and V is TRBV10-3; no definite D call. This CDR3 contains 13 residues. The V end was cut by 4 bases, the J end by 5 bases, with 9 bases between. CDR1 and CDR2 from the germline V gene are ENHRY and SYGVKD. CDR3 sequence reads: CAISVSGDQPQHF. Written as DNA, the CDR3 is TGTGCCATCAGTGTCTCCGGGGATCAGCCCCAGCATTTT.

This clone was detected only a few times. Other DNA sequences in the sample encode the same CDR3. J is TRBJ1-1 and V is TRBV9; D is possibly TRBD1 (6 bases). V was clipped by 0 bases and J by 3 bases, with 6 bases between them. The CDR3 runs 13 residues. The germline gives CDR1 SGDLS, CDR2 YYNGEE. The DNA of the CDR3 is TGTGCCAGCAGCGTAGAGGGGGACACTGAAGCTTTCTTT. It codes for CASSVEGDTEAFF.

V gene TRBV5-6 combines with J gene TRBJ2-1, with TRBD2 matching 7 bases. The J segment lost 0 bases and the V segment lost 3 bases, leaving 6 bases of the junction unmatched. The CDR3 is made up of 16 amino acids. Germline loops: CDR1 SGHDT, CDR2 YYEEEE. Here the CDR3 reads CASSWGGSSSYNEQFF. The CDR3 coding sequence is TGTGCCAGCAGCTGGGGGGGGAGTTCCTCCTACAATGAGCAGTTCTTC.

The genes are TRBV6-5 and TRBJ2-7, with TRBD2 identical over 9 bases. After removal of 4 bases from V and 2 bases from J, the junction contained 9 bases not matched to a gene. The CDR3 is 16 amino acids. In germline, CDR1 is MNHEY, CDR2 SVGAGI. Here the CDR3 reads CASSFSSGSPTYEQYF. CDR3 nucleotides: TGTGCCAGCAGTTTTAGTAGCGGGAGTCCCACCTACGAGCAGTACTTC.

V and J are TRBV9 and TRBJ1-4; D remains unclear. The germline CDR1 and CDR2 sequences are SGDLS and YYNGEE. V lost 0 bases to trimming and J lost 6 bases, with 15 bases between them. The CDR3 consists of 16 residues. CDR3: CASSVGAVSGYEKLFF. The CDR3 DNA sequence: TGTGCCAGCAGCGTAGGAGCCGTCTCGGGTTATGAAAAACTGTTTTTT.

About this clone itself: The junction does not match germline at one end; this may be a read error. J is TRBJ2-3 and V is TRBV5-4; TRBD2 is a possible D gene (6 bases). Looked up from germline, CDR1 is SGHNT and CDR2 is YYREEE (reference sequence). The CDR3 length is 16 residues. The CDR3 loop reads CASSLVGTHLTYTQYF. The CDR3 DNA reads as TGTGCCAGCAGCTTGGTTGGGACTCACCTCACATATACGCAGTATTTT. Based on the CDR3 plus reference TRBV5-4 and TRBJ2-3, the full variable domain is ETGVTQSPTHLIKTRGQQVTLRCSSQSGHNTVSWYQQALGQGPQFIFQYYREEENGRGNFPPRFSGLQFPNYSSELNVNALELDDSALYLCASSLVGTHLTYTQYFGPGTRLTVL.

The chain recombines TRBV29-1 with TRBJ2-5; no reliable D call. Germline loops: CDR1 SQVTM, CDR2 ANQGSEA. Trimming removed 4 bases at V and 0 bases at J, with 6 bases between. The CDR3 is made up of 12 amino acids. Written as DNA, the CDR3 is TGCAGCGTTGGTAGCAACCAAGAGACCCAGTACTTC. Its protein is CSVGSNQETQYF.

Concerning this clone itself: The sample contains more than one DNA sequence encoding this CDR3. The J gene is TRBJ1-2, the V gene TRBV15; D unresolved. The CDR3 sequence is 14 residues long. Germline V lookup: CDR1 LNHNV, CDR2 YYDKDF (reference sequence). Between the trimmed V and J ends, which lost 0 bases and 4 bases, there was a span of 9 bases. The CDR3 nucleotides are TGTGCCACCAGCAGAGATCCCGGGAGCTATGGCTACACCTTC. It specifies CATSRDPGSYGYTF. Variable domain in full (rest from reference TRBV15 and TRBJ1-2): DAMVIQNPRYQVTQFGKPVTLSCSQTLNHNVMYWYQQKSSQAPKLLFHYYDKDFNNEADTPDNFQSRRPNTSFCFLDIRSPGLGDTAMYLCATSRDPGSYGYTFGSGTRLTVV.

The chain is built from TRBV19 and TRBJ2-5, with D perhaps TRBD2 (6 bases). V dropped 0 bases and J dropped 5 bases, with 13 bases sitting between them. The CDR3 length is 15 residues. Germline values: CDR1 LNHDA, CDR2 SQIVND (reference sequence). CDR3 in amino acids: CASSIDPTSSETQYF. The CDR3 DNA follows: TGTGCCAGTAGTATAGATCCAACTAGCTCGGAGACCCAGTACTTC.

J is TRBJ2-5 and V is TRBV7-2, with 9 positions matching TRBD2. CDR3 size: 15 residues. CDR1 and CDR2 (germline): SGHTA, FQGNSA. Trimming at V came to 5 bases and at J to 9 bases, leaving 13 bases not matched to a gene. In nucleotides, the CDR3 is TGTGCCAGCAGCCAGACTAGCGGCTCGGGGTGGGCCCAGTACTTC. Protein: CASSQTSGSGWAQYF.

The chain joins TRBV6-4 to TRBJ2-3; the D is unclear. Trimming stripped 2 bases from V and 0 bases from J, with 9 bases between. Germline CDR1 and CDR2: MRHNA and SNTAGT. The CDR3 has 15 amino acids. As DNA, the CDR3 is TGTGCCAGCAGTGACAGGCCGAGAAGCACAGATACGCAGTATTTT. Protein: CASSDRPRSTDTQYF.

V is TRBV11-2 and J is TRBJ2-7; TRBD1 might be the D (5 bases). Germline CDR1 SGHAT, CDR2 FQNNGV. With 0 bases removed from V and 5 bases from J, the gap between germline ends came to 17 bases. This CDR3 is built from 16 residues. This CDR3 is CASSLEGAGRWDEQYF. The CDR3 DNA follows: TGTGCCAGCAGCTTAGAAGGGGCAGGGCGTTGGGACGAGCAGTACTTC.

Details on this clone: The same CDR3 arises from other DNA sequences in this sample as well. This chain links TRBV18 with TRBJ1-5, with a tentative D call TRBD1 (5 bases). Trimming shortened V by 6 bases and J by 2 bases, and 8 bases separated the two germline ends. Germline CDR1 KGHSH, CDR2 LQKENI. The CDR3 has 13 residues. The CDR3 is CASSGDGNQPQHF. The CDR3 DNA reads TGTGCCAGCTCGGGGGACGGCAATCAGCCCCAGCATTTT.

With respect to this clone: The sample holds other DNA sequences that translate to the same CDR3. The chain uses TRBV6-1 and TRBJ2-1; 7 bases are a match to TRBD2. Germline V gives CDR1 MNHNS, CDR2 SASEGT. The CDR3 is made up of 14 amino acids. J lost 2 bases, V lost 6 bases, and 4 bases had no gene match. DNA for the CDR3: TGTGCCAGCAGCGCGAGCGGGACCTACAATGAGCAGTTCTTC. Translated: CASSASGTYNEQFF.

The V gene is TRBV6-6, the J gene TRBJ2-3, with 7 bases that match TRBD1. V gave up 2 bases and J gave up 0 bases; unmatched junction bases: 5. The CDR3 spans 16 residues. Germline assignment: CDR1 MNHNY and CDR2 SVGAGI (reference sequence). CDR3 sequence (DNA): TGTGCCAGCAGTTACGTGAGGGGGCGTAGCACAGATACGCAGTATTTT. It translates to CASSYVRGRSTDTQYF.

The gene calls are TRBV7-9 and TRBJ1-6; D not certain. Germline CDR1 SEHNR, CDR2 FQNEAQ (reference sequence). The CDR3 extends over 14 amino acids. With 5 bases removed from V and 7 bases from J, the gap between germline ends came to 12 bases. The CDR3 bases are TGTGCCAGCAGCCGTAAAGACGGGAATTCACCCCTCCACTTT. Amino acids: CASSRKDGNSPLHF. Combining the CDR3 with reference TRBV7-9 and TRBJ1-6 gives the whole variable domain DTGVSQNPRHKITKRGQNVTFRCDPISEHNRLYWYRQTLGQGPEFLTYFQNEAQLEKSRLLSDRFSAERPKGSFSTLEIQRTEQGDSAMYLCASSRKDGNSPLHFGNGTRLTVT.

Comment on this clone: The same CDR3 can be traced to other DNA sequences in this sample. The chain carries TRBV5-1 and TRBJ1-5; 10 positions match TRBD1. This CDR3 spans 14 amino acids. Germline loops: CDR1 SGHRS, CDR2 YFSETQ. The junction had 2 bases not matched to a gene; V was cut back by 2 bases and J by 6 bases. The DNA of the CDR3 is TGCGCCAGCAGCTTAGGACAGGGGGGTCAGCCCCAGCATTTT. Protein sequence: CASSLGQGGQPQHF.